This entry lists 3 T cell receptor beta chains sequenced from one sample in a study of post-analysis software for immune sequencing data. Unique molecular identifiers featured in each of the TCR beta cDNA libraries. Via MiXCR, TCRdb re-called the PCR reads, giving one row per CDR3 protein. The data contain approximately 770,000 distinct CDR3 sequences, under 60% of them singletons. For these receptors, no antigen is known. Regarding the study as a whole: Roughly five TRBV segments appeared more often in patients than in controls, and TRBV5-6, TRBV5-1 and TRBV20-1 were among these.

The sequenced sample consisted of blood. The receptors here all came from a girl between 10 and 17 years old with multiple sclerosis.

This chain uses TRBV20-1 with TRBJ2-5; 7 bases line up with TRBD1. The CDR3 is 15 amino acids. Germline values: CDR1 DFQATT, CDR2 SNEGSKA (reference sequence). V was clipped by 0 bases and J by 2 bases; unmatched bases: 6. The CDR3 nucleotides are TGCAGTGCTAGAGATGCCAGGGGGACACAAGAGACCCAGTACTTC. This gives the protein CSARDARGTQETQYF.

This clonotype was detected ten times or more. J is TRBJ1-2 and V is TRBV29-1, with D tentatively TRBD1 (5 bases). Germline lookup yields CDR1 SQVTM and CDR2 ANQGSEA. V lost 2 bases and J lost 4, with 11 bases in between. The CDR3 extends over 13 amino acids. This CDR3 reads CSVEQGYPYGYTF. CDR3 coding DNA: TGCAGCGTTGAACAGGGCTACCCCTATGGCTACACCTTC. Complete variable domain (other parts from reference TRBV29-1 and TRBJ1-2): SAVISQKPSRDICQRGTSLTIQCQVDSQVTMMFWYRQQPGQSLTLIATANQGSEATYESGFVIDKFPISRPNLTFSTLTVSNMSPEDSSIYLCSVEQGYPYGYTFGSGTRLTVV.

A few counts support this clonotype. CDR3 bases: TGTGCCACCAGAACCGGGACTAGAATCTCCGAGCAGTACTTC. This sequence encodes CATRTGTRISEQYF. The chain recombines TRBV24-1 with TRBJ2-4; 8 nucleotides match TRBD2. The J call is in doubt because the DNA end fits TRBJ2-7 better. Germline CDR1 is KGHDR and CDR2 is SFDVKD. This CDR3 has 14 amino acids.